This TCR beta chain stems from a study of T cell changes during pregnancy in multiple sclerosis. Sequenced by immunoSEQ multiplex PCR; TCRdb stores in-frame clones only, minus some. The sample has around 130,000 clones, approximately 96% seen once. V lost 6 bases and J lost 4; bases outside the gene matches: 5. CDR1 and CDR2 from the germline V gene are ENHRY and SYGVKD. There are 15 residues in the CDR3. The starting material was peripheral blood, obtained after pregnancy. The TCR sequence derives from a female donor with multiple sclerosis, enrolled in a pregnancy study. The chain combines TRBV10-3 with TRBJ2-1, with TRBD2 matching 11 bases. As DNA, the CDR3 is TGTGCCATCAGCCCCGGGACTAGCGGATACAATGAGCAGTTCTTC. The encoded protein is CAISPGTSGYNEQFF.